This entry lists 15 T cell receptor beta chains sequenced from one sample in a study of shared clonotypes between healthy human individuals. Some clones are missing from TCRdb's copy, which holds only in-frame ones; the method was immunoSEQ multiplex PCR. The table shows roughly 640,000 clones, with around 97% occurring only once. Specimen: naive CD4+ T cells sorted from blood. Subset here: CD45RA+ positively selected. The receptors come from a woman in her twenties or thirties in good health.

The J gene is TRBJ1-2, the V gene TRBV6-1; 9 nucleotides line up with TRBD1. Trimming took 4 bases from V and 7 from J; bases not matched to a gene: 10. Per the germline V gene, CDR1 is MNHNS and CDR2 is SASEGT. The CDR3 is 15 amino acids. The CDR3 bases are TGTGCCAGCAGTGGTAAGGCACAGGGGGCTGGTGGCTACACCTTC. Translated: CASSGKAQGAGGYTF.

The gene calls are TRBV28 and TRBJ2-7; 8 nucleotides align to TRBD2. Germline CDR1 is MDHEN and CDR2 is SYDVKM. J was trimmed by 2 bases and V by 7 bases; bases with no gene match: 10. The CDR3 covers 15 residues. The CDR3 sequence: CASNQLAGGAYEQYF. The CDR3 DNA follows: TGTGCCAGCAACCAACTTGCGGGAGGTGCCTACGAGCAGTACTTC.

This chain joins TRBV11-2 and TRBJ2-1; D might be TRBD2 (6 bases). V shed 3 bases and J shed 8 bases, with 14 bases lying between them. The germline V gene has CDR1 SGHAT and CDR2 FQNNGV. This CDR3 has 14 amino acids. The CDR3 DNA sequence: TGTGCCAGCAGCTTCTCGGACGGGGGAGATGAGCAGTTCTTC. Translating gives CASSFSDGGDEQFF.

Of note for this clone: The sample holds other DNA sequences that translate to the same CDR3. The chain joins TRBV5-5 to TRBJ2-7, with 12 bases identical to TRBD1. Germline CDR1 and CDR2: SGHKS and YYEKEE (reference sequence). Unmatched junction bases numbered 3, after V lost 4 bases and J lost 4 bases. This CDR3 is built from 14 residues. The CDR3 nucleotides read TGTGCCAGCAGCCCGGGACAGGGGGCTTACGAGCAGTACTTC. It encodes CASSPGQGAYEQYF.

V is TRBV25-1 and J is TRBJ2-5; TRBD2 agrees at 7 bases. V lost 3 bases and J lost 5; bases outside the gene matches: 9. The germline gives CDR1 MGHDK, CDR2 SYGVNS. The CDR3 has 15 residues. This CDR3 reads CASSDGRWEGETQYF. CDR3 in DNA: TGTGCCAGCAGTGATGGCAGGTGGGAGGGTGAGACCCAGTACTTC.

V gene TRBV4-2 combines with J gene TRBJ2-3; 7 bases are a match to TRBD1. The CDR3 is made up of 13 amino acids. Germline V gene data show CDR1 as LGHNA and CDR2 as YNFKEQ. The V gene end was trimmed by 3 bases and the J gene end by 6 bases; junction bases not matched to a gene: 3. CDR3 amino acids: CASSHDREDTQYF. The CDR3 nucleotides read TGTGCCAGCAGCCATGACAGGGAGGATACGCAGTATTTT.

The J gene is TRBJ1-4, the V gene TRBV18, with 8 bases that match TRBD1. The ends lost 1 base at V and 1 base at J; junction bases unmatched: 8. CDR3 length equals 18 residues. The germline V gene encodes CDR1 KGHSH and CDR2 LQKENI. CDR3 in DNA: TGTGCCAGCTCACCACAGTCGCAGGGGGCTGTAACTAATGAAAAACTGTTTTTT. Translated, it gives CASSPQSQGAVTNEKLFF.

This chain connects TRBV30 to TRBJ2-3; a possible D gene is TRBD2 (6 bases). Trimming cost V 1 base and J 10 bases, with 6 bases left between them. The CDR3 covers 10 residues. The germline V gene has CDR1 GTSNPN and CDR2 SVGIG (reference sequence). CDR3: CAWSGGAQYF. The CDR3 DNA sequence: TGTGCCTGGAGTGGGGGGGCGCAGTATTTT.

The chain joins TRBV28 to TRBJ2-1, with 9 bases matching TRBD2. Germline V gene sequence: CDR1 MDHEN, CDR2 SYDVKM. V was clipped by 6 bases and J by 1 base; unmatched bases: 4. This CDR3 is built from 15 residues. The CDR3 loop is CASRLTSGSYNEQFF. The CDR3 DNA reads as TGTGCCAGCAGGCTGACTAGCGGTTCCTACAATGAGCAGTTCTTC.

This chain links TRBV6-1 with TRBJ2-2; 8 nucleotides match TRBD2. CDR1 is MNHNS and CDR2 is SASEGT in the germline V gene. V was clipped by 3 bases and J by 8 bases; unmatched bases: 17. This CDR3 region has 18 residues. The CDR3 coding sequence is TGTGCCAGCAGTGACCCGGCTGGGACTAGGGCAAGAGGTGGGGAGCTGTTTTTT. Translation: CASSDPAGTRARGGELFF.

The chain employs TRBV5-1 and TRBJ1-3; the D is unclear. The CDR3 runs 17 residues. CDR1 is SGHRS and CDR2 is YFSETQ in the germline V gene. V lost 0 bases, J lost 0 bases, and 13 bases lay in between. The CDR3 is CASSLAGLSSSGNTIYF. Written as DNA, the CDR3 is TGCGCCAGCAGCTTGGCCGGACTGTCGAGCTCTGGAAACACCATATATTTT.

In DNA, the CDR3 is TGCGCCAGCAGTGAGTCGGAGGGGACGGGGATTAACACTGAAGCTTTCTTT. It yields the protein CASSESEGTGINTEAFF. The J gene is TRBJ1-1, the V gene TRBV10-1, with D perhaps TRBD1 (5 bases). The germline CDR1 and CDR2 sequences are WNHNN and SYGVQD (reference sequence). Trimming left V 0 bases short and J 2 bases short, with 16 bases between. The CDR3 loop spans 17 amino acids.

The chain recombines TRBV6-1 with TRBJ1-3; D is ambiguous. V was shortened by 3 bases and J by 0 bases, with 6 bases between the two germline ends. The CDR3 spans 14 residues. Germline V gene lookup returns CDR1 MNHNS and CDR2 SASEGT. The CDR3 region has the DNA TGTGCCAGCAGTGAGTATCACTCTGGAAACACCATATATTTT. This gives the protein CASSEYHSGNTIYF.

The V gene is TRBV10-3, the J gene TRBJ2-7; TRBD2 matches at 10 bases. CDR1 ENHRY and CDR2 SYGVKD come from the germline V gene. The V segment lost 6 bases and the J segment 5 bases; nucleotides outside the gene matches: 4. The CDR3 is 13 residues long. As DNA, the CDR3 is TGTGCCATCAGAACTAGCGGGAATGACGAGCAGTACTTC. Amino acid sequence: CAIRTSGNDEQYF.

The chain links TRBV7-3 to TRBJ1-2; no clear D. The CDR3 spans 13 residues. V lost 2 bases and J 4 bases, leaving 8 bases between the germline ends. CDR1 SGHTA and CDR2 FQGTGA come from the germline V gene. In nucleotides, the CDR3 is TGTGCCAGCAGCTTAGAAAAGGGCTATGGCTACACCTTC. It yields the protein CASSLEKGYGYTF. Drawing the rest from reference TRBV7-3 and TRBJ1-2, the complete variable domain is GAGVSQTPSNKVTEKGKYVELRCDPISGHTALYWYRQSLGQGPEFLIYFQGTGAADDSGLPNDRFFAVRPEGSVSTLKIQRTERGDSAVYLCASSLEKGYGYTFGSGTRLTVV.